The sequence of this T cell receptor beta chain was determined in a study of radiotherapy plus CTLA-4 blockade in lung cancer. On the study more broadly: Objective responses were seen in about a sixth of patients, disease control in over 25%. Study results and limitations: In blood, early T cell clone dynamics reportedly predicted response best, together with interferon-beta. The study found tumor-derived TCR clones expanded in blood after radiotherapy plus ipilimumab.

The study gave focal radiation plus ipilimumab CTLA-4 blockade to patients with chemo-refractory metastatic non-small-cell lung cancer. Profiled with immunoSEQ multiplex PCR; TCRdb holds only in-frame clones, not every one. Counted here are 65,000 to 95,000 clones, about nine tenths occurring once; the ten biggest clones make up 35% to 50%. The germline V and J ends were trimmed by 4 bases and 2 bases, with 17 bases remaining between them. CDR3 length: 16 amino acids. Germline V CDR1 and CDR2: GTSNPN, SVGIG (reference sequence). On this clone: Its antigen remains unidentified.

The sample was peripheral blood, taken from a patient treated with radiotherapy plus ipilimumab. This sequence joins TRBV30 and TRBJ2-2; tentative D call: TRBD1 (5 bases). This clonotype originated in a human donor with non-small cell lung cancer that progressed on radiotherapy plus ipilimumab. The CDR3 DNA sequence: TGTGCCTGGATCCGCCGGGCCAGGGTAAACACCGGGGAGCTGTTTTTT. Its translation is CAWIRRARVNTGELFF.